These 27 T cell receptor beta chains share one sample of origin, sequenced in a study of cytomegalovirus exposure and HLA in healthy donors. A multiplex PCR was run with 60 Vbeta primers and 13 Jbeta primers. Assay: immunoSEQ multiplex PCR; the TCRdb copy retains only in-frame clones and omits some. The table shows tens of thousands of clones, with less than 85% occurring only once. The sample consisted of PBMCs. The receptors here all came from a male donor in good health and CMV-seronegative.

In this sample, this clone turned up a few times. The chain recombines TRBV6-4 with TRBJ2-6, with 8 nucleotides matching TRBD1. J gave up 2 bases and V 8 bases, and 8 bases lay outside the gene matches. There are 16 residues in the CDR3. Germline loops: CDR1 MRHNA, CDR2 SNTAGT. The CDR3 here is CASGQGDAAGANVLTF. Written as DNA, the CDR3 is TGTGCCAGCGGACAGGGAGATGCGGCTGGGGCCAACGTCCTGACTTTC.

J is TRBJ2-2 and V is TRBV7-8, with D perhaps matching TRBD2 (6 bases). Per the germline V gene, CDR1 is SGHVS and CDR2 is FQNEAQ. The CDR3 totals 14 residues. V was pared by 11 bases and J by 5 bases, with 18 bases between. CDR3 region: CAGAAGLMTGELFF. The CDR3 DNA reads as TGTGCCGGGGCCGCGGGACTGATGACCGGGGAGCTGTTTTTT.

V and J are TRBV27 and TRBJ2-1, with a tentative D call TRBD1 (5 bases). CDR1 and CDR2 from the germline V gene are MNHEY and SMNVEV (reference sequence). This CDR3 has 17 amino acids. Trimming left V 4 bases short and J 1 base short, with 17 bases between. The CDR3 bases are TGTGCCAGCAGTTCTTGGAAGGACACCGGATCCTACAATGAGCAGTTCTTC. Its protein is CASSSWKDTGSYNEQFF.

This clone was detected once. The chain is built from TRBV30 and TRBJ2-1; D is ambiguous. The CDR3 consists of 14 residues. Deletions cut 1 base from V and 4 bases from J, with 11 bases between. Germline loops: CDR1 GTSNPN, CDR2 SVGIG (reference sequence). CDR3 bases: TGTGCCTGGAGTGGTCTAGGCACTTACAATGAGCAGTTCTTC. Encoded protein: CAWSGLGTYNEQFF.

This clone was recorded only once. The chain employs TRBV10-2 and TRBJ2-7; a possible D gene is TRBD2 (6 bases). V was pared by 6 bases and J by 6 bases, with 30 bases between. The CDR3 sequence is 18 residues long. CDR1 is WSHSY and CDR2 is SAAADI in the germline V gene. The CDR3 DNA reads TGCGCCAGCAGGGGCCAGGCGGGGAGTATGGTAGTGCGCTCCGAGCAGTACTTC. Its translation is CASRGQAGSMVVRSEQYF.

This clone is a singleton in its sample. This chain uses TRBV27 with TRBJ1-5; 11 bases match TRBD1. This CDR3 contains 17 residues. With V trimmed by 3 bases and J by 4 bases, 8 bases remained unmatched. Germline loops: CDR1 MNHEY, CDR2 SMNVEV (reference sequence). The CDR3 here is CASSFPRTGGSNQPQHF. The CDR3 DNA sequence: TGTGCCAGCAGTTTCCCTAGGACAGGGGGCAGTAATCAGCCCCAGCATTTT.

The J gene is TRBJ2-1, the V gene TRBV28; 9 bases map to TRBD1. The CDR3 runs to 15 residues. V gave up 4 bases and J gave up 7 bases; unmatched junction bases: 8. CDR1 and CDR2 (germline): MDHEN, SYDVKM. The CDR3 region has the DNA TGTGCCAGCAGTTCCGGACAGGGGAACGGGAATGAGCAGTTCTTC. This encodes CASSSGQGNGNEQFF.

The chain uses TRBV29-1 and TRBJ2-1; D is perhaps TRBD2 (5 bases). This CDR3 spans 14 amino acids. Trimming left V 4 bases short and J 0 bases short, with 10 bases between. Germline V gene data show CDR1 as SQVTM and CDR2 as ANQGSEA. The CDR3 sequence is CSVGLAPSYNEQFF. As DNA, the CDR3 is TGCAGCGTTGGGTTAGCGCCCTCCTACAATGAGCAGTTCTTC.

About this clone: A junction boundary mismatches the germline segment, possibly from a read error. This sequence joins TRBV7-7 and TRBJ2-3; 9 nucleotides align to TRBD1. The CDR3 totals 15 residues. Germline values: CDR1 SSHAT, CDR2 FNYEAQ (reference sequence). This CDR3 reads CASSLGTGNTDTQYF. The CDR3 region has the DNA TGTGCTAGCAGCCTGGGGACAGGGAACACAGATACGCAGTATTTT.

This sequence joins TRBV9 and TRBJ2-3; TRBD2 matches 16 bases. V dropped 3 bases and J dropped 0; count of bases not matched to a gene: 4. Germline V gene sequence: CDR1 SGDLS, CDR2 YYNGEE. The CDR3 length is 18 residues. This CDR3 reads CASSGGLAGGTSTDTQYF. The CDR3 bases are TGTGCCAGCAGCGGGGGACTAGCGGGGGGGACTAGCACAGATACGCAGTATTTT.

This clone was seen a few times. The V and J genes are TRBV11-3 and TRBJ2-7; tentatively, D is TRBD1 (6 bases). The germline gives CDR1 SGHNT, CDR2 YENEEA. The V and J ends lost 2 bases and 6 bases respectively, with 14 bases between them. This CDR3 spans 14 amino acids. CDR3 coding DNA: TGTGCCAGCAGCTTACCTGTGGGGGCGTGCGAGCAGTACTTC. This encodes CASSLPVGACEQYF.

The chain joins TRBV25-1 to TRBJ2-1; 12 bases map to TRBD1. V dropped 6 bases and J dropped 9; count of bases not matched to a gene: 3. CDR1 is MGHDK and CDR2 is SYGVNS in the germline V gene. The CDR3 runs 13 residues. CDR3 sequence (DNA): TGTGCCAGCAGGGGACAGGGGGCGCGTGAGCAGTTCTTC. This sequence encodes CASRGQGAREQFF.

V gene TRBV29-1 combines with J gene TRBJ2-1; TRBD2 aligns across 12 bases. The CDR3 contains 16 residues. Trimming cost V 6 bases and J 2 bases; bases outside gene matches: 8. From germline, CDR1 is SQVTM and CDR2 ANQGSEA. DNA of the CDR3: TGCAGCGTCTCTGGACTAGCGGGACTAACCTACAATGAGCAGTTCTTC. Translating it yields CSVSGLAGLTYNEQFF.

The chain employs TRBV19 and TRBJ1-3, with 7 nucleotides matching TRBD1. This CDR3 has 17 amino acids. Germline CDR1 reads LNHDA; CDR2 reads SQIVND (reference sequence). V shed 8 bases and J 5 bases; nucleotides not matched to a gene: 18. In DNA, the CDR3 is TGTGCCAGTCTCACCAAACCGGGGAGACAGGGACGAAACACCATATATTTT. Its translation: CASLTKPGRQGRNTIYF. Combining the CDR3 with reference TRBV19 and TRBJ1-3 gives the whole variable domain DGGITQSPKYLFRKEGQNVTLSCEQNLNHDAMYWYRQDPGQGLRLIYYSQIVNDFQKGDIAEGYSVSREKKESFPLTVTSAQKNPTAFYLCASLTKPGRQGRNTIYFGEGSWLTVV.

The chain joins TRBV15 to TRBJ2-1, with TRBD2 matching 10 bases. This CDR3 spans 16 amino acids. The germline gives CDR1 LNHNV, CDR2 YYDKDF (reference sequence). V trimming: 3 bases; J trimming: 6 bases; junction bases outside the gene matches: 8. The CDR3 is CATSSGNSGRINEQFF. The DNA of the CDR3 is TGTGCCACCAGCAGCGGAAATAGCGGGAGGATCAATGAGCAGTTCTTC.

On this clone: Germline and junction disagree at one end, which may indicate a read error. V is TRBV29-1 and J is TRBJ1-5; 9 bases line up with TRBD1. The germline gives CDR1 SQVTM, CDR2 ANQGSEA. The CDR3 is 14 residues long. The CDR3 sequence is CSARTGDGNQPQNF. The CDR3 bases are TGCAGCGCAAGGACAGGGGACGGCAATCAGCCCCAGAATTTT.

The chain links TRBV4-1 to TRBJ2-7; 7 nucleotides match TRBD1. After removal of 6 bases from V and 4 bases from J, the junction contained 9 bases not matched to a gene. This CDR3 region has 14 residues. Germline V gene sequence: CDR1 MGHRA, CDR2 YSYEKL. The CDR3 region is CASSHTGASYEQYF. CDR3 coding DNA: TGCGCCAGCAGTCATACAGGGGCTAGTTACGAGCAGTACTTC.

J is TRBJ1-1 and V is TRBV4-1; TRBD1 matches 7 bases. The germline CDR1 and CDR2 sequences are MGHRA and YSYEKL. J was trimmed by 2 bases and V by 2 bases; bases with no gene match: 5. The CDR3 is made up of 15 amino acids. CDR3 DNA sequence: TGCGCCAGCAGCCAATTTGACAGGGACAACACTGAAGCTTTCTTT. It encodes CASSQFDRDNTEAFF.

Note on this clone: The junction differs from germline at one of its ends, possibly a read error. The chain joins TRBV7-2 to TRBJ1-6; D gene uncertain. The germline CDR1 and CDR2 sequences are SGHTA and FQGNSA. The CDR3 sequence is 12 residues long. CDR3 DNA: TGTGCCAGCAGCAACAATAATTCACCCCTCAACTTT. This sequence encodes CASSNNNSPLNF. The complete variable domain, with remaining parts taken from reference TRBV7-2 and TRBJ1-6, reads GAGVSQSPSNKVTEKGKDVELRCDPISGHTALYWYRQSLGQGLEFLIYFQGNSAPDKSGLPSDRFSAERTGGSVSTLTIQRTQQEDSAVYLCASSNNNSPLNFGNGTRLTVT.

This rearrangement joins TRBV5-1 to TRBJ1-1; 7 bases agree with TRBD1. CDR3 length: 14 residues. The V gene's germline CDR1 is SGHRS and CDR2 YFSETQ. V was clipped by 7 bases and J by 5 bases; unmatched bases: 11. CDR3 sequence: CASSTDRVRTEAFF. CDR3 nucleotides: TGCGCCAGCTCGACCGACAGGGTACGAACTGAAGCTTTCTTT.

This chain links TRBV7-9 with TRBJ1-1; unclear D gene. The CDR3 is made up of 15 amino acids. Germline CDR1 is SEHNR and CDR2 is FQNEAQ (reference sequence). The V end lost 0 bases, the J end lost 11 bases, and 19 bases lay between the germline ends. The CDR3 DNA is TGTGCCAGCAGCTTAGCGGGCAGTAAATCGGGGAGGGCTTTCTTT. Translation: CASSLAGSKSGRAFF.

The chain has TRBV9 and TRBJ2-5, with a possible D match to TRBD2 (6 bases). CDR1 is SGDLS and CDR2 is YYNGEE in the germline V gene. The CDR3 consists of 17 residues. Trimming removed 2 bases from V and 5 bases from J, with 22 bases in between. CDR3 nucleotide sequence: TGTGCCAGCAGCGTCTCCTCCCAAGGAGTAGGAGGGGAGACCCAGTACTTC. This sequence encodes CASSVSSQGVGGETQYF.

This chain links TRBV9 with TRBJ2-2, with 11 bases fitting TRBD2. The germline CDR1 and CDR2 sequences are SGDLS and YYNGEE. The CDR3 extends over 15 amino acids. With V trimmed by 5 bases and J by 7 bases, 7 bases remained unmatched. CDR3 in amino acids: CASSPLAGVGGELFF. The CDR3 DNA follows: TGTGCCAGCAGTCCACTAGCGGGAGTGGGCGGGGAGCTGTTTTTT.

The table lists this clone with a count of one. The rearrangement joins TRBV6-5 to TRBJ2-7; D is perhaps TRBD2 (6 bases). Trimming took 8 bases from V and 6 from J, leaving 14 bases between them. CDR1 and CDR2 (germline): MNHEY, SVGAGI. This CDR3 comprises 12 residues. CDR3 bases: TGTGCCAGCGGGGGACGGGGGTTCGAGCAGTACTTC. Its translation: CASGGRGFEQYF.

The chain recombines TRBV28 with TRBJ1-2, with D tentatively TRBD1 (6 bases). Between the trimmed V and J ends, which lost 4 bases and 5 bases, there was a span of 11 bases. CDR3 size: 13 residues. Germline CDR1 MDHEN, CDR2 SYDVKM. The CDR3 region is CASSWGQQYGYTF. CDR3 in DNA: TGTGCCAGCAGTTGGGGGCAACAGTATGGCTACACCTTC.

Remarks on this clone: At one boundary the junction diverges from the germline segment, which might be a read error. The chain carries TRBV28 and TRBJ1-5; the match to TRBD1 covers 12 bases. Germline V lookup: CDR1 MDHEN, CDR2 SYDVKM. The CDR3 runs 16 residues. CDR3 region: CASSFGTGGRNQPQNF. CDR3 sequence (DNA): TGTGCCAGCAGTTTTGGGACAGGGGGCCGCAATCAGCCCCAGAATTTT.

The chain links TRBV5-6 to TRBJ2-7; no clear D. V lost 4 bases, J lost 3 bases, and 8 bases lay in between. CDR1 and CDR2 (germline): SGHDT, YYEEEE. The CDR3 is 12 residues long. The CDR3 nucleotides read TGTGCCAGCAGCACTTGGAGCTACGAGCAGTACTTC. Translating gives CASSTWSYEQYF.